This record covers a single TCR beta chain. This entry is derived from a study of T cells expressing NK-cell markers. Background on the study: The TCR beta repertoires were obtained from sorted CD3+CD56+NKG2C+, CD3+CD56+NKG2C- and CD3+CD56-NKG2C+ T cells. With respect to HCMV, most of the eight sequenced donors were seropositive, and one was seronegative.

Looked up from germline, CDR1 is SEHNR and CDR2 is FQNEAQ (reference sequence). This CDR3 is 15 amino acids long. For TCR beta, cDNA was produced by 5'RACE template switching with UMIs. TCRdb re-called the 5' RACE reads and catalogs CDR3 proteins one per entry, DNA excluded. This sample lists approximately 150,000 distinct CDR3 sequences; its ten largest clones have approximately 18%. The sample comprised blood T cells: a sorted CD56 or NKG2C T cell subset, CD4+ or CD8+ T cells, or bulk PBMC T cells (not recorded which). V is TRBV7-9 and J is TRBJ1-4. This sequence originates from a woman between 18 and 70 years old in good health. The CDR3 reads CASSLVKRTDEKLFF.